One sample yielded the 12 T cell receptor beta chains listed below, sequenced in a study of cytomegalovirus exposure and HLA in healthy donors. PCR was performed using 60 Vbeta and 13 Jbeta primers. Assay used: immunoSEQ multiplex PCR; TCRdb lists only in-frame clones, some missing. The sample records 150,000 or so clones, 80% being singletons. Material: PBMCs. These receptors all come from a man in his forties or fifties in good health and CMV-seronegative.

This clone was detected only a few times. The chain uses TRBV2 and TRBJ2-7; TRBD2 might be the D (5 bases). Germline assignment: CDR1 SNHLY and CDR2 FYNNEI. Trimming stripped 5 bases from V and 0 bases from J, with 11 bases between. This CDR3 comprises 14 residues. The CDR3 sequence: CASSLDSASYEQYF. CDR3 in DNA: TGTGCCAGCAGTTTGGACTCAGCCTCCTACGAGCAGTACTTC.

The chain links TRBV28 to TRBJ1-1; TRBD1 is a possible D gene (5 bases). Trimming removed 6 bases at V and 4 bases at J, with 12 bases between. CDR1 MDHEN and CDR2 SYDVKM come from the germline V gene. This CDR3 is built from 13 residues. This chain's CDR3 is CASSLRGGTEAFF. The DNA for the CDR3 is TGTGCCAGCAGCCTTCGGGGGGGCACTGAAGCTTTCTTT.

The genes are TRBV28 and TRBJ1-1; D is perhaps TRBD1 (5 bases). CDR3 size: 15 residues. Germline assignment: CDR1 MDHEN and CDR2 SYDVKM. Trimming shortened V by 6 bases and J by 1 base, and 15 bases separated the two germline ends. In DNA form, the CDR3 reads TGTGCCAGCAGCGTTGGGGGGATGGGGAACACTGAAGCTTTCTTT. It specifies CASSVGGMGNTEAFF.

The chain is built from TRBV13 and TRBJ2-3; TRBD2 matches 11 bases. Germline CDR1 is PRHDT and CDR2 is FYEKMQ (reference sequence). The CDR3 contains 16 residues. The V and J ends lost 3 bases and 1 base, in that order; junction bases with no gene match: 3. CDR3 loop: CASSFRLAGRTDTQYF. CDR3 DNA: TGTGCCAGCAGCTTCCGACTAGCGGGGCGCACAGATACGCAGTATTTT.

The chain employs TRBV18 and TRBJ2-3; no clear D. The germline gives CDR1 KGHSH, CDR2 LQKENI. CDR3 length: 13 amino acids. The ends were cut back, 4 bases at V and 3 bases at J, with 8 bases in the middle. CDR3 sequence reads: CASSLTTTDTQYF. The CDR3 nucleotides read TGTGCCAGCTCACTTACTACTACAGATACGCAGTATTTT.

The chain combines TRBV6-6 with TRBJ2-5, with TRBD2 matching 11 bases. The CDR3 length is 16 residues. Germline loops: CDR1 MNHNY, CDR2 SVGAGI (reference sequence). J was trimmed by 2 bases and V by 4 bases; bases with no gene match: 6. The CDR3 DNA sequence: TGTGCCAGCAGTTCTACTAGCGGGAGCGGTCAAGAGACCCAGTACTTC. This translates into CASSSTSGSGQETQYF.

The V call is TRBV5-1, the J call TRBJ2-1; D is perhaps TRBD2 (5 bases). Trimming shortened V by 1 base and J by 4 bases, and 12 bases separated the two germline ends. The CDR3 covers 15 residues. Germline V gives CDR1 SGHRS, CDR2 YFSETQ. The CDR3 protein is CASSLIGDPYNEQFF. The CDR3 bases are TGCGCCAGCAGCTTGATCGGGGATCCGTACAATGAGCAGTTCTTC.

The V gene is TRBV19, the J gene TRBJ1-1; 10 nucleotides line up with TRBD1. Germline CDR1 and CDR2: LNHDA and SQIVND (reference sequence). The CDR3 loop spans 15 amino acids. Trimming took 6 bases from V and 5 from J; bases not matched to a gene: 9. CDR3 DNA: TGTGCCAGTAGCCTACTGGACAGGGGGAATACTGAAGCTTTCTTT. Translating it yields CASSLLDRGNTEAFF.

CDR3 in amino acids: CASSYHRTSGSNEQFF. CDR3 DNA sequence: TGTGCCAGCAGTTACCACAGGACTAGCGGGAGTAATGAGCAGTTCTTC. The chain couples TRBV6-5 to TRBJ2-1; TRBD2 aligns across 13 bases. CDR1 and CDR2 from the germline V gene are MNHEY and SVGAGI. There are 16 residues in the CDR3. V dropped 2 bases and J dropped 7; count of bases not matched to a gene: 5.

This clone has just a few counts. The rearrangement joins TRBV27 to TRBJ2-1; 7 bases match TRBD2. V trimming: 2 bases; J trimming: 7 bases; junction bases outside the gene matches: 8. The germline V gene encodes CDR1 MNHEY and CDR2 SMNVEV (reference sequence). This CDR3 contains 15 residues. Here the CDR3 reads CASSLRGGRRNEQFF. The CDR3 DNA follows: TGTGCCAGCAGTTTAAGGGGCGGGAGAAGGAATGAGCAGTTCTTC.

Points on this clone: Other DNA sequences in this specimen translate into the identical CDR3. Here the CDR3 DNA reads TGTGCCAGTAGTCCCCGACAAACTGAAGCTTTCTTT. This gives the protein CASSPRQTEAFF. The genes are TRBV19 and TRBJ1-1; D is uncertain. V was cut by 5 bases and J by 5 bases, with 9 bases left in between. Germline V gene data show CDR1 as LNHDA and CDR2 as SQIVND (reference sequence). The length of the CDR3 is 12 residues.

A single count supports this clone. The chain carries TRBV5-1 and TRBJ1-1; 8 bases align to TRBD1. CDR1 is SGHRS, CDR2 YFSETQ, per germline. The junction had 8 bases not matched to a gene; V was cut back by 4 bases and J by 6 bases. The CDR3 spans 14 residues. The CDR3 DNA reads TGCGCCAGCAGCCCGGGGACAGGCGGGTCTGAAGCTTTCTTT. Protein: CASSPGTGGSEAFF.